The present T cell receptor (beta chain) was sequenced within a study of memory CD4+ T cells and cytomegalovirus serostatus. Original processing methods: Out-of-frame sequences were removed, leaving about 2,300,000 distinct TCRbeta sequences. The assay was immunoSEQ multiplex PCR, and TCRdb's table has in-frame clones only and misses some. V, J and clone size reflect that table, while D and trimming were determined from the DNA. The sample includes under 55,000 clones, about 83% of them seen just once. Worth noting for this clone: As yet, its antigen is unknown.

This CDR3 has 13 residues. V dropped 3 bases and J dropped 1 base, with 6 bases sitting between them. Germline loops: CDR1 SEHNR, CDR2 FQNEAQ (reference sequence). Notes on the study in general: Each of around 69 CMV-associated TCRbeta sequences occurred in one to five individuals.

The sort gate was single viable CD3+CD4+CD8-CD45RO+ cells for memory CD4+ T cells. V is TRBV7-9 and J is TRBJ1-1; D is unresolved. The receptor was derived from an adult in good health and CMV-seropositive. Sequences were obtained from memory CD4+ T cells from blood. The CDR3 DNA follows: TGTGCCAGCAGCTTTCAGGAGAACACTGAAGCTTTCTTT. The encoded protein is CASSFQENTEAFF.